Sequencing of this T cell receptor beta chain was carried out in a study of neurological immune-mediated disorders. CDR3 length: 13 residues. Germline assignment: CDR1 DFQATT and CDR2 SNEGSKA (reference sequence). From 15-18 subjects, every sequencing run obtained over 200 million TCR-beta sequences. TCRdb re-called the 5' RACE reads through MiXCR, storing one row per CDR3 protein. The sample holds roughly 21,000 distinct CDR3 sequences, 15% seen once. About this clonotype: A read error may produce the germline difference seen at one junction end.

V gene TRBV20-1 combines with J gene TRBJ2-2; D possibly corresponds to TRBD1 (6 bases). The sequence was collected from a female donor with HTLV-1-associated myelopathy (HAM/TSP). The specimen was PBMCs. In DNA form, the CDR3 reads TGCAGTGCGAGAGATAGGGGGACCGGGGAGCCGTTTTTT. It yields the protein CSARDRGTGEPFF.